These 30 T cell receptor beta chains came from one sample sequenced in a study of T cells after yellow fever vaccination. From the 5' RACE reads, TCRdb called clonotypes with MiXCR, one entry per CDR3 protein. The data show 70,000 to 80,000 distinct CDR3 sequences, around 7% seen once. The input for sequencing was CD8+ T cells sorted from PBMCs, taken 10 days after the first yellow fever vaccination. All receptors derive from a man aged 18 to 35 who received the YFV17D yellow fever vaccine.

The chain couples TRBV4-1 to TRBJ2-5; 12 nucleotides match TRBD2. Germline assignment: CDR1 MGHRA and CDR2 YSYEKL. The V and J ends lost 2 bases and 2 bases, in that order; junction bases with no gene match: 3. The CDR3 is 16 amino acids. CDR3 region: CASSQHLAGGQETQYF. The CDR3 DNA follows: TGCGCCAGCAGCCAACACCTAGCGGGGGGGCAAGAGACCCAGTACTTC.

The chain uses TRBV5-4 and TRBJ2-2, with 14 nucleotides matching TRBD2. CDR3 length: 18 residues. Germline V CDR1 and CDR2: SGHNT, YYREEE (reference sequence). Trimming cost V 4 bases and J 1 base; bases outside gene matches: 6. The CDR3 DNA is TGTGCCAGCAGCCTGGGGACTAGCGGGGGTTTGAACACCGGGGAGCTGTTTTTT. Amino acids: CASSLGTSGGLNTGELFF.

As for this clonotype: This may be a read error: a much more frequent sequence differs by one nucleotide. The chain combines TRBV5-5 with TRBJ2-5, with no clear D. The CDR3 runs to 13 residues. In germline, CDR1 is SGHKS, CDR2 YYEKEE (reference sequence). V lost 6 bases and J lost 6, with 15 bases in between. CDR3 protein: CASTLGPRQTQYF. The CDR3 nucleotides are TGTGCCAGCACACTGGGTCCCAGACAGACCCAGTACTTC.

In this sample, this clonotype turned up many times. The chain employs TRBV7-9 and TRBJ2-5; D ambiguous. The CDR3 loop spans 14 amino acids. The germline V gene has CDR1 SEHNR and CDR2 FQNEAQ (reference sequence). V was shortened by 1 base and J by 4 bases, with 10 bases between the two germline ends. This CDR3 is CASSLVLGPETQYF. The CDR3, as DNA: TGTGCCAGCAGCTTAGTTTTGGGCCCAGAGACCCAGTACTTC.

This clonotype was observed at least ten times. The genes are TRBV5-1 and TRBJ2-7; unclear D gene. V was shortened by 2 bases and J by 0 bases, with 9 bases between the two germline ends. CDR3 length equals 14 residues. Germline lookup yields CDR1 SGHRS and CDR2 YFSETQ. The CDR3 reads CASSFRPSSYEQYF. The DNA for the CDR3 is TGCGCCAGCAGCTTTCGTCCGAGCTCCTACGAGCAGTACTTC.

This clonotype was seen ten or more times. The gene calls are TRBV6-2 or TRBV6-3 and TRBJ2-1; D is uncertain. The ends were cut back, 2 bases at V and 4 bases at J, with 3 bases in the middle. The CDR3 length is 12 residues. Per the germline V gene, CDR1 is MNHEY and CDR2 is SVGEGT. CDR3 bases: TGTGCCAGCAGTTACGGATACAATGAGCAGTTCTTC. Translated: CASSYGYNEQFF.

This clonotype was observed many times. The V call is TRBV10-3, the J call TRBJ2-3, with 13 bases aligning to TRBD2. The V and J ends lost 3 bases and 5 bases, in that order; junction bases with no gene match: 11. From germline, CDR1 is ENHRY and CDR2 SYGVKD. The CDR3 has 18 amino acids. CDR3 sequence reads: CAISDHGLAGAGGDTQYF. The CDR3 DNA is TGTGCCATCAGTGATCACGGACTAGCGGGGGCCGGGGGAGATACGCAGTATTTT.

This clonotype was detected only a few times. The chain joins TRBV28 to TRBJ2-3, with 9 nucleotides matching TRBD2. J gave up 5 bases and V 5 bases, and 14 bases lay outside the gene matches. This CDR3 spans 17 amino acids. The germline V gene encodes CDR1 MDHEN and CDR2 SYDVKM. CDR3 sequence reads: CASSADAAGGPGDTQYF. CDR3 coding DNA: TGTGCCAGCAGTGCCGACGCCGCGGGGGGGCCTGGAGATACGCAGTATTTT.

This clonotype has more than one count but fewer than ten. For the CDR3, the DNA is TGTGCCAGCAGCCCACTAGGATCCTACGGGGCCAACGTCCTGACTTTC. Its protein product is CASSPLGSYGANVLTF. This chain connects TRBV7-9 to TRBJ2-6, with D tentatively TRBD2 (5 bases). The V end lost 5 bases, the J end lost 4 bases, and 15 bases lay between the germline ends. This CDR3 comprises 16 residues. CDR1 and CDR2 (germline): SEHNR, FQNEAQ (reference sequence).

This clonotype was counted at least ten times. This rearrangement joins TRBV3-1 to TRBJ1-2; D unclear. The V end lost 2 bases, the J end lost 7 bases, and 14 bases lay between the germline ends. The CDR3 length is 14 residues. Germline-derived CDR1 and CDR2 are LGHDT and YNNKEL (reference sequence). The CDR3 DNA reads as TGTGCCAGCAGCCAAACGGGGTCAGACGGTGGCTACACCTTC. Translating gives CASSQTGSDGGYTF.

This clonotype was counted at least ten times. The chain combines TRBV29-1 with TRBJ2-1, with D unresolved. The CDR3 loop spans 15 amino acids. V dropped 4 bases and J dropped 0 bases, with 13 bases sitting between them. Germline CDR1 SQVTM, CDR2 ANQGSEA. The CDR3 sequence is CSVAGHQSSYNEQFF. In DNA, the CDR3 is TGCAGCGTTGCCGGGCATCAGAGCTCCTACAATGAGCAGTTCTTC.

A note on this clonotype: One base away lies a much larger clone, so this may be a sequencing read error. V gene TRBV29-1 combines with J gene TRBJ2-5; D assignment may be TRBD1 or TRBD2 (5 bases each). Germline CDR1 and CDR2: SQVTM and ANQGSEA. With 3 bases removed from V and 5 bases from J, the gap between germline ends came to 19 bases. The CDR3 is made up of 15 amino acids. Here the CDR3 DNA reads TGCAGCGTTGATTATCTTGGGACCTACAACGAGACCCAGTACTTC. It yields the protein CSVDYLGTYNETQYF.

This clonotype was recorded at least ten times. The chain links TRBV6-1 to TRBJ2-1; 8 bases match TRBD2. The CDR3 is made up of 14 amino acids. Trimming removed 8 bases from V and 7 bases from J; junction bases left unmatched: 10. The germline V gene has CDR1 MNHNS and CDR2 SASEGT. The CDR3 sequence: CASPSGGVSNEQFF. DNA for the CDR3: TGTGCCAGCCCATCCGGGGGGGTGAGTAATGAGCAGTTCTTC.

V gene TRBV7-9 combines with J gene TRBJ1-6; a possible D gene is TRBD1 (6 bases). V was trimmed by 4 bases and J by 6 bases, leaving 16 bases between them. The CDR3 covers 16 residues. Germline V gives CDR1 SEHNR, CDR2 FQNEAQ (reference sequence). The CDR3, as DNA: TGTGCCAGCAGCTGGGGCAGGGGCTTGGGTAATTCACCCCTCCACTTT. Translation gives CASSWGRGLGNSPLHF.

Ten or more counts support this clonotype. The rearrangement joins TRBV6-5 to TRBJ2-7; D perhaps matches TRBD1 (6 bases). Trimming removed 6 bases at V and 5 bases at J, with 17 bases between. Germline V gene lookup returns CDR1 MNHEY and CDR2 SVGAGI. The CDR3 is 14 amino acids. The CDR3, as DNA: TGTGCCAGCAGACACGACAGGTATTACGACGAGCAGTACTTC. Protein product: CASRHDRYYDEQYF.

This clonotype was counted a few times. This chain connects TRBV20-1 to TRBJ2-7, with TRBD1 matching over 9 bases. The CDR3 runs to 13 residues. With 6 bases clipped from V and 3 bases from J, the junction kept 6 bases outside the gene matches. CDR1 and CDR2 from the germline V gene are DFQATT and SNEGSKA (reference sequence). The CDR3 is CSASGTGLYEQYF. The CDR3, as DNA: TGCAGTGCCTCGGGGACAGGGCTCTACGAGCAGTACTTC.

This clonotype was recorded a few times. The rearrangement joins TRBV6-5 to TRBJ1-1; no reliable D call. CDR3 length: 14 amino acids. Germline V gene lookup returns CDR1 MNHEY and CDR2 SVGAGI. V was cut by 4 bases and J by 5 bases, with 14 bases left in between. The CDR3 reads CASSSDPLWTEAFF. The DNA of the CDR3 is TGTGCCAGCAGTTCTGACCCTCTTTGGACTGAAGCTTTCTTT.

This clonotype occurred many times. The rearrangement uses TRBV4-1 and TRBJ2-1, with 13 bases matching TRBD2. CDR1 is MGHRA, CDR2 YSYEKL, per germline. J lost 7 bases, V lost 9 bases, and 3 bases had no gene match. This CDR3 is 13 amino acids long. The CDR3 protein is CASMTSGGNEQFF. CDR3 coding DNA: TGCGCCAGTATGACTAGCGGGGGGAATGAGCAGTTCTTC.

In this sample, this clonotype turned up a few times. This sequence joins TRBV4-3 and TRBJ2-2, with D possibly TRBD1 on 6 matching bases. This CDR3 has 15 residues. The V end was cut by 0 bases, the J end by 3 bases, with 8 bases between. From germline, CDR1 is LGHNA and CDR2 YSLEER. Here the CDR3 reads CASSQDWGHTGELFF. In nucleotides, the CDR3 is TGCGCCAGCAGCCAAGACTGGGGGCACACCGGGGAGCTGTTTTTT.

At least ten counts were recorded for this clonotype. The CDR3 region is CASSQRTGGYNEQFF. DNA of the CDR3: TGTGCCAGCAGCCAGAGGACAGGGGGGTACAATGAGCAGTTCTTC. The gene calls are TRBV3-1 and TRBJ2-1; TRBD1 matches 10 bases. V trimming: 3 bases; J trimming: 4 bases; junction bases outside the gene matches: 3. The CDR3 is made up of 15 amino acids. Germline loops: CDR1 LGHDT, CDR2 YNNKEL (reference sequence).

There are many counts of this clonotype. The rearrangement links TRBV5-4 to TRBJ2-1, with 9 bases that match TRBD1. Trimming at V came to 1 base and at J to 8 bases, leaving 10 bases not matched to a gene. From germline, CDR1 is SGHNT and CDR2 YYREEE (reference sequence). The CDR3 length is 16 residues. CDR3 loop: CASSLPPGQGGDEQFF. DNA for the CDR3: TGTGCCAGCAGCTTGCCACCGGGACAGGGAGGCGATGAGCAGTTCTTC.

This clonotype was seen at least ten times. This sequence joins TRBV20-1 and TRBJ2-1; 8 nucleotides align to TRBD2. Germline CDR1 DFQATT, CDR2 SNEGSKA (reference sequence). V dropped 3 bases and J dropped 4; count of bases not matched to a gene: 11. This CDR3 has 16 residues. This CDR3 reads CSARGKLAAQYNEQFF. DNA of the CDR3: TGCAGTGCTAGGGGGAAACTAGCGGCACAATACAATGAGCAGTTCTTC.

This clonotype has at least ten counts. The genes are TRBV2 and TRBJ1-1; D perhaps matches TRBD1 (5 bases). The CDR3 sequence is 12 residues long. Trimming cost V 7 bases and J 4 bases, with 10 bases left between them. Germline V lookup: CDR1 SNHLY, CDR2 FYNNEI. The CDR3 region has the DNA TGTGCCAGCAAGTGGGACCTCACTGAAGCTTTCTTT. Translation gives CASKWDLTEAFF.

This clonotype was observed many times. The chain employs TRBV24-1 and TRBJ1-1, with D unresolved. In germline, CDR1 is KGHDR, CDR2 SFDVKD. Trimming took off 6 bases at V and 1 base at J, with 11 bases between the two ends. The CDR3 has 14 residues. The CDR3 loop is CATSTTDGNTEAFF. CDR3 bases: TGTGCCACCAGTACCACCGACGGGAACACTGAAGCTTTCTTT.

This clonotype appeared many times. The rearrangement uses TRBV7-2 and TRBJ2-1, with TRBD2 matching over 7 bases. Per the germline V gene, CDR1 is SGHTA and CDR2 is FQGNSA. The CDR3 is 17 residues long. V trimming: 2 bases; J trimming: 2 bases; junction bases outside the gene matches: 9. The CDR3 region has the DNA TGTGCCAGCAGCTTAAATGTGGGCGGGGGACCCTACAATGAGCAGTTCTTC. Its protein product is CASSLNVGGGPYNEQFF.

The gene calls are TRBV25-1 and TRBJ2-6; D assignment may be TRBD1 or TRBD2 (5 bases each). CDR1 is MGHDK, CDR2 SYGVNS, per germline. The CDR3 covers 17 residues. Trimming took 5 bases from V and 6 from J, leaving 20 bases between them. The CDR3 loop is CASSPGTATFEANVLTF. Here the CDR3 DNA reads TGTGCCAGCAGTCCCGGGACCGCGACTTTCGAGGCCAACGTCCTGACTTTC.

This clonotype was found many times. CDR3 sequence reads: CAISGSQTEAFF. In nucleotides, the CDR3 is TGTGCCATCAGTGGTTCGCAAACTGAAGCTTTCTTT. V is TRBV10-3 and J is TRBJ1-1; D gene ambiguous. V was clipped by 4 bases and J by 5 bases, with 8 bases between them. Germline loops: CDR1 ENHRY, CDR2 SYGVKD. There are 12 residues in the CDR3.

In the case of this clonotype: Compared with germline, one end of the junction differs, possibly owing to a read error. The CDR3: CGSSLPAGVNYNEQFF. CDR3 DNA sequence: TGTGGCAGCAGCTTACCGGCAGGGGTCAACTACAATGAGCAGTTCTTC. This chain links TRBV7-6 with TRBJ2-1; D possibly corresponds to TRBD1 (6 bases). This CDR3 is built from 16 residues. Germline assignment: CDR1 SGHVS and CDR2 FNYEAQ.

The sample holds many counts of this clonotype. CDR3 in DNA: TGTGCCACCAGCAGAGGACAGAGAACCTACGAGCAGTACTTC. Translating gives CATSRGQRTYEQYF. The chain carries TRBV15 and TRBJ2-7; maybe TRBD1 (5 bases). The V end lost 1 base, the J end lost 2 bases, and 9 bases lay between the germline ends. The CDR3 is 14 amino acids. Germline V gene data show CDR1 as LNHNV and CDR2 as YYDKDF (reference sequence).

In its sample, this clonotype was seen many times. The chain is built from TRBV6-2 or TRBV6-3 and TRBJ2-1; no definite D call. The V end was cut by 4 bases, the J end by 10 bases, with 26 bases between. The V gene's germline CDR1 is MNHEY and CDR2 SVGEGT. The CDR3 has 17 residues. This chain's CDR3 is CASSSPSTPPADGEQFF. CDR3 coding DNA: TGTGCCAGCAGTTCCCCGAGCACCCCCCCAGCCGACGGGGAGCAGTTCTTC.